This TCR beta chain emerged from a study of blood T cells in healthy people across ages. This CDR3 is 14 amino acids long. With 4 bases removed from V and 1 base from J, the gap between germline ends came to 7 bases. For the second PCR, which ran for 7 to 11 cycles, a sample-barcoded 5' primer and a J-beta primer mix were used. Sequencing of every sample gave 2.5 million or more CDR3-containing paired-end reads. TCRdb processed the 5' RACE reads anew with MiXCR; each CDR3 protein has one entry. The sample carries fewer than 750,000 distinct CDR3 sequences, approximately 52% recorded once. A word on this clonotype: Antigen specificity is unknown.

Overall study findings and caveats: As age increased, TCR beta diversity per million T cells fell in a roughly linear fashion. Naive and antigen-experienced cells could not be conclusively compared, given unsorted PBMCs. Diversity estimates from one million T cells were considered underestimates.

The V and J genes are TRBV12-3 or TRBV12-4 and TRBJ2-2; the D is unclear. This TCR derives from a woman of 80 years or more in good health. The specimen was blood. The CDR3 reads CASSYGRNTGELFF. The CDR3 coding sequence is TGTGCCAGCAGTTACGGACGGAACACCGGGGAGCTGTTTTTT.